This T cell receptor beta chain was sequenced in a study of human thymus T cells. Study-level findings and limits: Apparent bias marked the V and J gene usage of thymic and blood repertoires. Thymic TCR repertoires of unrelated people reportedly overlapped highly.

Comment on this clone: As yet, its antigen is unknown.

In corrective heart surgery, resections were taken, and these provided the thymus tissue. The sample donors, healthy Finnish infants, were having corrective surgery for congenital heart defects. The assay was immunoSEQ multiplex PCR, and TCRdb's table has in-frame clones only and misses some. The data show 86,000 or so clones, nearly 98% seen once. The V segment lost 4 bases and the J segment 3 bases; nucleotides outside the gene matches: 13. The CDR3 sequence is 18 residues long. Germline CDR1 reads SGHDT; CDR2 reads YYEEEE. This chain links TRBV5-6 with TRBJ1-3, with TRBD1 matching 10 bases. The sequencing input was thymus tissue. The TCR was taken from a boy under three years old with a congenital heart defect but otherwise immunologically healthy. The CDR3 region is CASSQRNDRGRDGNTIYF. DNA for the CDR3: TGTGCCAGCAGCCAAAGAAACGACAGGGGGCGAGATGGAAACACCATATATTTT.